A single sample gave rise to the 19 T cell receptor beta chains below, sequenced in a study of T cell responses to AZD1222 COVID-19 vaccine. Clones were read by immunoSEQ multiplex PCR, and TCRdb kept only the in-frame ones, dropping some. The table has under 200,000 clones, approximately 87% seen once. Sequencing was performed on peripheral blood, taken 28 days after the second AZD1222 dose. The receptors originated from an adult who received the AZD1222 COVID-19 vaccine.

This clone has a single count. The gene calls are TRBV18 and TRBJ1-1; D is unresolved. This CDR3 comprises 13 residues. V was trimmed by 3 bases and J by 10 bases, leaving 15 bases between them. Germline V gene lookup returns CDR1 KGHSH and CDR2 LQKENI. CDR3: CASSPDGNRGAFF. The CDR3, as DNA: TGTGCCAGCTCACCGGACGGAAATCGTGGAGCTTTCTTT.

The rearrangement links TRBV7-9 to TRBJ1-1; D gene ambiguous. The germline CDR1 and CDR2 sequences are SEHNR and FQNEAQ (reference sequence). Trimming pared 4 bases from V and 0 bases from J, leaving 9 bases between. The CDR3 is 14 amino acids. Here the CDR3 DNA reads TGTGCCAGCAGCTCTTTCACAGTGAACACTGAAGCTTTCTTT. Residues: CASSSFTVNTEAFF. Full variable domain (outside the CDR3, taken from reference TRBV7-9 and TRBJ1-1): DTGVSQNPRHKITKRGQNVTFRCDPISEHNRLYWYRQTLGQGPEFLTYFQNEAQLEKSRLLSDRFSAERPKGSFSTLEIQRTEQGDSAMYLCASSSFTVNTEAFFGQGTRLTVV.

V gene TRBV7-2 combines with J gene TRBJ1-2; D gene unclear. The CDR3 runs to 15 residues. With 2 bases removed from V and 5 bases from J, the gap between germline ends came to 15 bases. Looked up from germline, CDR1 is SGHTA and CDR2 is FQGNSA. CDR3 DNA sequence: TGTGCCAGCAGCTTAAATTTTAGGCAGTGGTATGGCTACACCTTC. This encodes CASSLNFRQWYGYTF.

The chain couples TRBV27 to TRBJ1-1; the D is unclear. The CDR3 spans 16 residues. The germline V and J ends were trimmed by 2 bases and 1 base, with 14 bases remaining between them. Germline CDR1 is MNHEY and CDR2 is SMNVEV (reference sequence). The CDR3 reads CASSLLFFGSNTEAFF. The CDR3 DNA is TGTGCCAGCAGTTTACTTTTTTTCGGTTCGAACACTGAAGCTTTCTTT.

The chain has TRBV3-1 (or the pseudogene TRBV3-2) and TRBJ1-4; D remains ambiguous. The germline V gene has CDR1 LGHDT and CDR2 YNNKEL (reference sequence). The CDR3 extends over 15 amino acids. Trimming stripped 4 bases from V and 5 bases from J, with 14 bases between. This chain's CDR3 is CASSRSGDSNEKLFF. Here the CDR3 DNA reads TGTGCCAGCAGCCGATCGGGAGATTCCAATGAAAAACTGTTTTTT.

The chain links TRBV11-2 to TRBJ1-2; D is uncertain. V dropped 3 bases and J dropped 6 bases, with 23 bases sitting between them. This CDR3 has 17 residues. Germline CDR1 and CDR2: SGHAT and FQNNGV. The CDR3 is CASSFSGGGIRVDGYTF. CDR3 bases: TGTGCCAGCAGCTTTTCGGGAGGAGGAATTAGGGTGGATGGCTACACCTTC.

The chain has TRBV7-9 and TRBJ1-5; D possibly corresponds to TRBD1 (5 bases). CDR1 SEHNR and CDR2 FQNEAQ come from the germline V gene (reference sequence). V was pared by 5 bases and J by 5 bases, with 16 bases between. The CDR3 length is 15 residues. This CDR3 reads CASSHGLGAHQPQHF. CDR3 bases: TGTGCCAGCAGCCACGGTCTAGGGGCCCATCAGCCCCAGCATTTT.

The genes are TRBV19 and TRBJ1-1; TRBD1 is a possible D gene (5 bases). Germline CDR1 LNHDA, CDR2 SQIVND (reference sequence). V gave up 8 bases and J gave up 2 bases, with 15 bases separating them. The CDR3 has 14 residues. The CDR3 DNA reads as TGTGCCAGTCTAAATCGGGGCGCCAACACTGAAGCTTTCTTT. Protein sequence: CASLNRGANTEAFF.

The chain recombines TRBV6-5 with TRBJ2-1, with 8 bases identical to TRBD1. CDR3 length: 15 amino acids. Per germline, CDR1 MNHEY and CDR2 SVGAGI. The V gene end was trimmed by 6 bases and the J gene end by 8 bases; junction bases not matched to a gene: 12. The CDR3 DNA sequence: TGTGCCAGCAGACCCGGACAGGGCCCGGGTGATGAGCAGTTCTTC. It yields the protein CASRPGQGPGDEQFF.

The rearrangement links TRBV2 to TRBJ2-3, with D tentatively TRBD2 (6 bases). Trimming cost V 3 bases and J 2 bases, with 12 bases left between them. Germline CDR1 SNHLY, CDR2 FYNNEI. The CDR3 has 15 residues. The CDR3, as DNA: TGTGCCAGCAGTGACCCACTAGCCACCACAGATACGCAGTATTTT. Translated, it gives CASSDPLATTDTQYF.

This chain uses TRBV29-1 with TRBJ2-2; 8 bases agree with TRBD1. The length of the CDR3 is 13 residues. CDR1 SQVTM and CDR2 ANQGSEA come from the germline V gene. With V trimmed by 7 bases and J by 4 bases, 5 bases remained unmatched. The CDR3 region is CSARGLSTGELFF. DNA of the CDR3: TGCAGCGCCAGGGGGCTTAGCACCGGGGAGCTGTTTTTT.

The V gene is TRBV16, the J gene TRBJ2-3, with D tentatively TRBD2 (6 bases). With 4 bases removed from V and 0 bases from J, the gap between germline ends came to 20 bases. The germline CDR1 and CDR2 sequences are KGHSY and FQNENV. This CDR3 contains 18 residues. CDR3: CASSRKKFRETSTDTQYF. DNA of the CDR3: TGTGCCAGCAGCCGGAAAAAATTCCGGGAGACTAGCACAGATACGCAGTATTTT.

The rearrangement joins TRBV7-9 to TRBJ2-3; 9 bases are a match to TRBD1. The trim removed 1 base at V and 2 bases at J, leaving 1 base unmatched. Germline V gene data show CDR1 as SEHNR and CDR2 as FQNEAQ (reference sequence). The CDR3 covers 15 residues. CDR3 in DNA: TGTGCCAGCAGCTTAGGGACAGGGGTCACAGATACGCAGTATTTT. Translating it yields CASSLGTGVTDTQYF.

In the case of this clone: Germline is not matched at one junction end, which may reflect a read error. The V call is TRBV30, the J call TRBJ2-7; D is uncertain. CDR3 length equals 12 residues. The germline CDR1 and CDR2 sequences are GTSNPN and SVGIG (reference sequence). The CDR3 region has the DNA TGTGCCTGGAGTGTATCAGCGCTAGGCCTACACTTC. Encoded protein: CAWSVSALGLHF. Full variable domain (rest looked up from reference TRBV30 and TRBJ2-7): SQTIHQWPATLVQPVGSPLSLECTVEGTSNPNLYWYRQAAGRGLQLLFYSVGIGQISSEVPQNLSASRPQDRQFILSSKKLLLSDSGFYLCAWSVSALGLHFGPGTRLTVT.

CDR3 sequence (DNA): TGTGCCTGGAGTGGTCTCTACACTGAAGCTTTCTTT. It is translated as CAWSGLYTEAFF. The gene calls are TRBV30 and TRBJ1-1; D is unclear. The germline V and J ends were trimmed by 1 base and 3 bases, with 6 bases remaining between them. Germline assignment: CDR1 GTSNPN and CDR2 SVGIG (reference sequence). The CDR3 sequence is 12 residues long.

CDR3 nucleotides: TGTGCCAGCAGGCCCGGGACAGGACGTGCAACTAATGAAAAACTGTTTTTT. Amino acid sequence: CASRPGTGRATNEKLFF. The genes are TRBV7-9 and TRBJ1-4, with 8 bases aligning to TRBD1. The CDR3 covers 17 residues. Germline V gene sequence: CDR1 SEHNR, CDR2 FQNEAQ (reference sequence). V dropped 6 bases and J dropped 0; count of bases not matched to a gene: 9.

V usage is TRBV6-5 and J usage is TRBJ1-2, with D hard to call. The length of the CDR3 is 15 residues. The V gene's germline CDR1 is MNHEY and CDR2 SVGAGI. V was clipped by 4 bases and J by 4 bases, with 16 bases between them. CDR3 DNA sequence: TGTGCCAGCAGTTCCGGACCAGCGGAAACCTATGGCTACACCTTC. It encodes CASSSGPAETYGYTF.

The chain joins TRBV24-1 to TRBJ1-2; a weak D match, TRBD1 (6 bases). Trimming removed 0 bases at V and 4 bases at J, with 14 bases between. This CDR3 contains 16 residues. CDR1 is KGHDR, CDR2 SFDVKD, per germline. CDR3: CATSDLLAEGGYGYTF. The CDR3 DNA is TGTGCCACCAGTGATTTGCTGGCGGAAGGGGGCTATGGCTACACCTTC.

CDR3 nucleotide sequence: TGTGCCAGCAGCTTAGCCGGTCTGAACACTGAAGCTTTCTTT. Translated: CASSLAGLNTEAFF. The V call is TRBV11-3, the J call TRBJ1-1; the D is unclear. The CDR3 is 14 amino acids. V was trimmed by 1 base and J by 0 bases, leaving 6 bases between them. Germline CDR1 SGHNT, CDR2 YENEEA.